Sequencing of this T cell receptor (beta chain) was carried out in a study of T cells in tumors after PD-1 blockade. Across the whole study: Excluded were patients with checkpoint blockade, immunosuppressants, or radiotherapy or other anti-cancer therapy within 4 weeks. A subset received ongoing vismodegib 150 mg daily alongside anti-PD-1 therapy.

Sequencing used immunoSEQ multiplex PCR; TCRdb keeps in-frame clones, though not all of them. The sample lists approximately 50,000 clones; around 85% were seen once. V was pared by 0 bases and J by 2 bases, with 15 bases of the junction left unmatched. In germline, CDR1 is LGHNA, CDR2 YNFKEQ. The CDR3 runs to 20 residues. Template: tumor biopsy or peripheral blood genomic DNA, about 616-6,500 ng per sample. Note on this clone: The antigen remains unidentified.

Study-wide results and limits: Some novel exhausted tumor clones appeared in pre-treatment blood, suggesting peripheral recruitment.

The genes are TRBV4-2 and TRBJ2-7; the match to TRBD2 covers 11 bases. Sequences were derived from PBMCs, sampled before anti-PD-1 therapy. This TCR derives from a human donor with advanced basal cell or squamous cell carcinoma (not recorded which). In nucleotides, the CDR3 is TGTGCCAGCAGCCAAGATAAGGCTAGCGGGGGGCCGACCCACACCTACGAGCAGTACTTC. Protein: CASSQDKASGGPTHTYEQYF.